The source of this T cell receptor (beta chain) is a study of CD8 T cells in Susac syndrome. Study-level points and caveats: There were some 15 Susac-specific public clones in total CD8+ repertoires and several in CD8+ TEMRA repertoires.

The Susac syndrome patients fit the recently defined diagnostic criteria for definite or probable disease. TEMRA cells were FACS-enriched, and CD8+ and CD4+ T cells were isolated negatively. This clonotype was picked up one time. Its antigen is unidentified. When the RNA was reverse transcribed, random hexamers were used with an input of 0.5 to 1 ug. TCRdb passed the immunoSEQ multiplex PCR reads through MiXCR, listing each CDR3 protein once. The data contain approximately 100,000 distinct CDR3 sequences, approximately 94% of them singletons. This receptor was obtained from a human donor with Susac syndrome. The sample comprised CD8+ T cells from PBMCs.

CDR3 sequence: CASNHRGGLGKNIQYF. The CDR3 DNA reads as TGTGCCAGCAACCACAGGGGGGGCCTGGGCAAAAACATTCAGTACTTC. This rearrangement joins TRBV13 to TRBJ2-4, with D possibly matching TRBD1 (8 bases). The CDR3 spans 16 residues. CDR1 is PRHDT, CDR2 FYEKMQ, per germline (reference sequence). V was clipped by 7 bases and J by 3 bases, with 19 bases between them.